The 9 T cell receptor beta chains reported below all come from one sample, sequenced in a study of T cell clonality in common variable immunodeficiency. Study-level findings and limits: Fewer deletions and N-nucleotide insertions were reportedly seen in common variable immunodeficiency TCR beta sequences.

The data were produced by immunoSEQ multiplex PCR, yet TCRdb's version contains in-frame clones alone and is incomplete. The data show nearly 20,000 clones, with none appearing a single time. Their recognized antigens are unknown. The source material was peripheral blood mononuclear cells. The receptors shown here come from a human donor with common variable immunodeficiency.

Of note for this clone: The CDR3 end is not reached by the read, which stops 3 residues before it; the germline J gene fills it in. V gene TRBV7-9 combines with J gene TRBJ2-7; 7 bases map to TRBD2. With V trimmed by 7 bases and J by 2 bases, 5 bases remained unmatched. The CDR3 consists of 13 residues. The germline V gene encodes CDR1 SEHNR and CDR2 FQNEAQ (reference sequence). Incomplete CDR3 DNA: TGTGCCAGCAACCCTAGCGGCGCCTACGAG. The encoded protein is CASNPSGAYE. The whole CDR3 sequence reads CASNPSGAYEQYF.

There are many counts of this clone. From the germline J gene comes the end of the CDR3, since the read stops 3 residues before it. This chain links TRBV30 with TRBJ2-1, with a possible D match to TRBD2 (5 bases). CDR1 and CDR2 from the germline V gene are GTSNPN and SVGIG (reference sequence). The CDR3 sequence is 16 residues long. Between the trimmed V and J ends, which lost 0 bases and 1 base, there was a span of 13 bases. Incomplete CDR3 DNA: TGTGCCTGGAGTGTAATCCGGCGGGCGTCCTACAATGAG. As protein: CAWSVIRRASYNE. The whole CDR3 is CAWSVIRRASYNEQFF.

This clone was recorded at least ten times. The CDR3 is cut off 3 residues early in the read; its end comes from the germline J gene. The genes are TRBV5-5 and TRBJ1-2; 8 positions agree with TRBD1. The trim removed 4 bases at V and 4 bases at J, leaving 6 bases unmatched. The CDR3 has 14 amino acids. Germline V gene lookup returns CDR1 SGHKS and CDR2 YYEKEE (reference sequence). Incomplete CDR3 DNA: TGTGCCAGCAGCCTAGGACAGGGCAGCTATGGC. It translates to CASSLGQGSYG. The complete CDR3 sequence is CASSLGQGSYGYTF.

Turning to this clone: The read ends 3 residues before the CDR3 terminus; that terminus is restored from the germline J gene. The V and J genes are TRBV7-2 and TRBJ2-7; weak D call: TRBD2 (6 bases). The CDR3 is 15 residues long. V lost 6 bases and J 2 bases, leaving 17 bases between the germline ends. The germline gives CDR1 SGHTA, CDR2 FQGNSA. CDR3 bases read: TGTGCCAGCAGTCCCTGGGCAGCGGGCCCCTACGAG. Protein: CASSPWAAGPYE. The full CDR3 reads CASSPWAAGPYEQYF.

The sample holds a few counts of this clone. The read ends 3 residues shy of where the CDR3 ends; the end is completed using the germline J gene. This chain joins TRBV30 and TRBJ1-1, with a weak D call TRBD1 (5 bases). V gave up 4 bases and J gave up 0 bases, with 12 bases separating them. Germline CDR1 is GTSNPN and CDR2 is SVGIG (reference sequence). The CDR3 runs to 14 residues. The CDR3 loop reads CAWTVTGLNTEAFF. The sequenced part of the CDR3 DNA is TGTGCCTGGACGGTAACAGGCTTGAACACTGAA.

This clone was recorded many times. The sequenced fragment ends 3 residues before the CDR3 boundary, so the rest is inferred from the germline J gene. The V gene is TRBV7-8, the J gene TRBJ1-2; the D gene is possibly TRBD1 (5 bases). CDR1 is SGHVS, CDR2 FQNEAQ, per germline. The CDR3 spans 14 residues. The ends were cut back, 4 bases at V and 7 bases at J, with 16 bases in the middle. This chain's CDR3 is CASSSYAGEGGYTF. The part of the CDR3 DNA that was read is TGTGCCAGCAGCTCCTATGCGGGGGAGGGTGGC.

This clone was seen many times. Read data end 3 residues before the CDR3 end; the end is taken from the germline J gene. The V call is TRBV30, the J call TRBJ1-2; D remains unclear. Trimming took off 5 bases at V and 2 bases at J, with 18 bases between the two ends. CDR1 and CDR2 from the germline V gene are GTSNPN and SVGIG (reference sequence). This CDR3 has 15 amino acids. The CDR3 protein is CAWLPGGRNNYGYTF. The sequenced CDR3 bases are TGTGCCTGGCTCCCAGGAGGGCGTAACAACTATGGC. Full variable domain (outside the CDR3, taken from reference TRBV30 and TRBJ1-2): SQTIHQWPATLVQPVGSPLSLECTVEGTSNPNLYWYRQAAGRGLQLLFYSVGIGQISSEVPQNLSASRPQDRQFILSSKKLLLSDSGFYLCAWLPGGRNNYGYTFGSGTRLTVV.

This clone showed up many times. The missing CDR3 end, 3 residues past where the read stops, is filled in from the germline J gene. This chain links TRBV10-3 with TRBJ2-3, with TRBD2 matching over 9 bases. Germline loops: CDR1 ENHRY, CDR2 SYGVKD. The CDR3 has 20 amino acids. Trimming took 2 bases from V and 3 from J; bases not matched to a gene: 18. The part of the CDR3 DNA that was read is TGTGCCATCAGTGAGCCTATAGCGGGAGTTCCCGTGGGATATACAGATACG. This sequence encodes CAISEPIAGVPVGYTDT. The whole CDR3 sequence reads CAISEPIAGVPVGYTDTQYF.

This clone has ten or more counts. With the read ending 3 residues before the CDR3 end, the germline J gene is used to fill in that end. The chain has TRBV5-1 and TRBJ2-7; TRBD1 matches 9 bases. The germline gives CDR1 SGHRS, CDR2 YFSETQ. V lost 4 bases, J lost 0 bases, and 8 bases stayed unmatched. This CDR3 contains 16 residues. CDR3 amino acids: CASSPMDRGDSYEQYF. The sequenced CDR3 bases are TGCGCCAGCAGCCCCATGGACAGGGGAGACTCCTACGAG.